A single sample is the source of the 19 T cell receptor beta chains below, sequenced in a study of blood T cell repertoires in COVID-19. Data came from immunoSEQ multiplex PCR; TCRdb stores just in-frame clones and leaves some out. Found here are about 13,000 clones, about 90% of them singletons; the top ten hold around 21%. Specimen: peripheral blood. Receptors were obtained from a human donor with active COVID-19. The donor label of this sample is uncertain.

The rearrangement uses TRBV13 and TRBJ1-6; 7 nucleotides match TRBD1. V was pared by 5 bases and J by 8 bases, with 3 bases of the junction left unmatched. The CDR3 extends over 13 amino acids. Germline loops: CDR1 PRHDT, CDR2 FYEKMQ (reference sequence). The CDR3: CASSRGQYSPLHF. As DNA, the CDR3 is TGTGCCAGCAGCAGGGGACAGTATTCACCCCTCCACTTT.

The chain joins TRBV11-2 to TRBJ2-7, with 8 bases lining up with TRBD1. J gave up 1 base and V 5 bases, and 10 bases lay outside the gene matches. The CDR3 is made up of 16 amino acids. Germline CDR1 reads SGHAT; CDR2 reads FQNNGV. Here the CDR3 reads CASSRHGDRGSYEQYF. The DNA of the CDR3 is TGTGCCAGCAGCCGACACGGTGACAGGGGTTCCTACGAGCAGTACTTC. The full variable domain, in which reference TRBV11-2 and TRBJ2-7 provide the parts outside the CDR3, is EAGVAQSPRYKIIEKRQSVAFWCNPISGHATLYWYQQILGQGPKLLIQFQNNGVVDDSQLPKDRFSAERLKGVDSTLKIQPAKLEDSAVYLCASSRHGDRGSYEQYFGPGTRLTVT.

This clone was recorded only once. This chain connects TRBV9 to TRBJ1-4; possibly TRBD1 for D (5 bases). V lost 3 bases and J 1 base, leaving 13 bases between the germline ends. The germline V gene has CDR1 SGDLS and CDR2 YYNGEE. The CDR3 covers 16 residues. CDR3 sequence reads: CASSARPGETNEKLFF. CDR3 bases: TGTGCCAGCAGCGCCCGCCCGGGGGAAACTAATGAAAAACTGTTTTTT. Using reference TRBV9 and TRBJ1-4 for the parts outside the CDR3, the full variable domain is DSGVTQTPKHLITATGQRVTLRCSPRSGDLSVYWYQQSLDQGLQFLIQYYNGEERAKGNILERFSAQQFPDLHSELNLSSLELGDSALYFCASSARPGETNEKLFFGSGTQLSVL.

The CDR3 bases are TGTGCCAGCAGCTTGGGGCTTTGGGGACAGGCAGGAGCCGGGGAGCTGTTTTTT. Protein: CASSLGLWGQAGAGELFF. The chain joins TRBV5-6 to TRBJ2-2; TRBD1 agrees at 8 bases. Germline V gives CDR1 SGHDT, CDR2 YYEEEE. With 0 bases clipped from V and 6 bases from J, the junction kept 13 bases outside the gene matches. The length of the CDR3 is 18 residues. Complete variable domain (other parts from reference TRBV5-6 and TRBJ2-2): DAGVTQSPTHLIKTRGQQVTLRCSPKSGHDTVSWYQQALGQGPQFIFQYYEEEERQRGNFPDRFSGHQFPNYSSELNVNALLLGDSALYLCASSLGLWGQAGAGELFFGEGSRLTVL.

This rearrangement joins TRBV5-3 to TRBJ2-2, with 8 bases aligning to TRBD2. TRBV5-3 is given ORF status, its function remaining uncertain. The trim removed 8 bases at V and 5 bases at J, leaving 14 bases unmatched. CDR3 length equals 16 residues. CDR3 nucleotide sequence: TGTGCCAGGACCCACCGGGAACTAGCGGCAACCGGGGAGCTGTTTTTT. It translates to CARTHRELAATGELFF.

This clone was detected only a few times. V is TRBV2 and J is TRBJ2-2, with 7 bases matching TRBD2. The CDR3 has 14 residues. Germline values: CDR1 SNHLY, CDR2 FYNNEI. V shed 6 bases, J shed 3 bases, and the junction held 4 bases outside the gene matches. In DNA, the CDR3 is TGTGCCAGCAGAGCGGGGACCGACACCGGGGAGCTGTTTTTT. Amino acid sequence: CASRAGTDTGELFF.

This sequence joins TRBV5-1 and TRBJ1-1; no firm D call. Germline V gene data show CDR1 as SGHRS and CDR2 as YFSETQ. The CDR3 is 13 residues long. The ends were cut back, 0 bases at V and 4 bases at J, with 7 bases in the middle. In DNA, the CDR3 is TGCGCCAGCAGCTTGGGACTGCTCACTGAAGCTTTCTTT. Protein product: CASSLGLLTEAFF.

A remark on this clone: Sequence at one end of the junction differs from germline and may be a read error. CDR3 in amino acids: CASSSTGAWVF. In nucleotides, the CDR3 is TGTGCCAGCAGCTCGACAGGGGCCTGGGTCTTC. This rearrangement joins TRBV7-8 to TRBJ2-1; 8 positions match TRBD1. CDR1 is SGHVS, CDR2 FQNEAQ, per germline. The CDR3 loop spans 11 amino acids.

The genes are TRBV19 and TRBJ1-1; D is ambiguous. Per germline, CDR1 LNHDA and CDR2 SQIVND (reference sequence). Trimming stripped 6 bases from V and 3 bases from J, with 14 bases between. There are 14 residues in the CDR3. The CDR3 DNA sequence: TGTGCCAGTAGAAACCGGGAGACCGACACTGAAGCTTTCTTT. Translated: CASRNRETDTEAFF.

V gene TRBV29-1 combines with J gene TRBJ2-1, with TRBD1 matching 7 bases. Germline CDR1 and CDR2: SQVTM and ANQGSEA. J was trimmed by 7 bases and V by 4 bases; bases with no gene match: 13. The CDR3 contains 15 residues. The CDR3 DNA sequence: TGCAGCGTTGGTTCAGCAGGGGGTAGAATAAATGAGCAGTTCTTC. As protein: CSVGSAGGRINEQFF.

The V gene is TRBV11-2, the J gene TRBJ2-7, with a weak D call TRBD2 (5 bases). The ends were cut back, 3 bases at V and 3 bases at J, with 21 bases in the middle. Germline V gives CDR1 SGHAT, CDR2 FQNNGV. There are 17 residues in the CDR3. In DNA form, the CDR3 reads TGTGCCAGCAGCTTTTCCAATCCAGGCCCAGGAGGCTACGAGCAGTACTTC. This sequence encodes CASSFSNPGPGGYEQYF.

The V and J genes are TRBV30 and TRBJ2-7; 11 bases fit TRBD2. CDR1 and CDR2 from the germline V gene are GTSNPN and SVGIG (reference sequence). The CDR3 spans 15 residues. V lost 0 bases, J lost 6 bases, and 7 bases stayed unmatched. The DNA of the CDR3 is TGTGCCTGGAGTGTTTACGCTAGCGGGGGGCTCGAGCAGTACTTC. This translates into CAWSVYASGGLEQYF.

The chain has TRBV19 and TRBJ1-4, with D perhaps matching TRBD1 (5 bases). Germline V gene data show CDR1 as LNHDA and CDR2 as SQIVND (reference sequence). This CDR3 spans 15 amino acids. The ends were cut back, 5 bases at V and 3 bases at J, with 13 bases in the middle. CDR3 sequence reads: CASSLGGAANEKLFF. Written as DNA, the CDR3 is TGTGCCAGTAGTCTTGGAGGGGCTGCTAATGAAAAACTGTTTTTT. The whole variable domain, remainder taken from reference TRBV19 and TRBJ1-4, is DGGITQSPKYLFRKEGQNVTLSCEQNLNHDAMYWYRQDPGQGLRLIYYSQIVNDFQKGDIAEGYSVSREKKESFPLTVTSAQKNPTAFYLCASSLGGAANEKLFFGSGTQLSVL.

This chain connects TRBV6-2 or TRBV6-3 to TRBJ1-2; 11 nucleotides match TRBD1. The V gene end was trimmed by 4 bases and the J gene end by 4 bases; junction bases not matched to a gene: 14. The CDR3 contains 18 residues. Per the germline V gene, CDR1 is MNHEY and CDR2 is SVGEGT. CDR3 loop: CASSFRQGTGGYSYGYTF. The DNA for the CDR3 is TGTGCCAGCAGTTTTCGGCAGGGGACAGGGGGATACTCCTATGGCTACACCTTC.

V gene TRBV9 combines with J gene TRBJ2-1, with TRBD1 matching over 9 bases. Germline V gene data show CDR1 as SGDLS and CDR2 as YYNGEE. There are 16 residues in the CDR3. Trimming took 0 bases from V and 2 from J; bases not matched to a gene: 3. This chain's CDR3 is CASSVAGTGTYNEQFF. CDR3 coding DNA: TGTGCCAGCAGCGTAGCGGGGACAGGGACCTACAATGAGCAGTTCTTC.

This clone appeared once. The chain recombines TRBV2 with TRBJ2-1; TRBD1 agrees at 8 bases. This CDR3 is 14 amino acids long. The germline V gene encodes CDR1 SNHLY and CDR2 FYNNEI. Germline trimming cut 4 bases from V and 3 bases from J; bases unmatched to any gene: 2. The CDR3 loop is CASSGGQGYNEQFF. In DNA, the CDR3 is TGTGCCAGCAGTGGTGGACAGGGCTACAATGAGCAGTTCTTC.

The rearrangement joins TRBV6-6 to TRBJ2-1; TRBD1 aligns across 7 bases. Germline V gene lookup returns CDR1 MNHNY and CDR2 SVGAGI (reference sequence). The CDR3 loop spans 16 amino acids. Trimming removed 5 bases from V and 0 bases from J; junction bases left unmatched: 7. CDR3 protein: CASSLFRDSSYNEQFF. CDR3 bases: TGTGCCAGCAGTCTATTCCGGGACAGCTCCTACAATGAGCAGTTCTTC.

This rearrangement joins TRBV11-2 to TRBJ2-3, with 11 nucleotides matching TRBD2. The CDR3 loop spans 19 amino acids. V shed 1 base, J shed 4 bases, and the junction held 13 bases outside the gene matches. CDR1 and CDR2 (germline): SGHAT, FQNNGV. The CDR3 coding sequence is TGTGCCAGCAGCTTAGGCTTAGCGGGGGGGCAGTGGTCGGCAGATACGCAGTATTTT. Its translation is CASSLGLAGGQWSADTQYF. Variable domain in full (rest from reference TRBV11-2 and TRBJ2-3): EAGVAQSPRYKIIEKRQSVAFWCNPISGHATLYWYQQILGQGPKLLIQFQNNGVVDDSQLPKDRFSAERLKGVDSTLKIQPAKLEDSAVYLCASSLGLAGGQWSADTQYFGPGTRLTVL.

The CDR3 reads CASRRTGGDTEAFF. CDR3 DNA sequence: TGTGCCAGCAGGCGGACAGGTGGGGACACTGAAGCTTTCTTT. The chain combines TRBV7-3 with TRBJ1-1, with 7 bases that match TRBD1. Unmatched junction bases numbered 7, after V lost 6 bases and J lost 3 bases. The CDR3 length is 14 residues. Germline loops: CDR1 SGHTA, CDR2 FQGTGA.